This entry lists 19 T cell receptor delta chains sequenced from one sample in a study of Vδ1+ human thymocytes. Sequences come from RNA converted to cDNA by reverse transcription. CDR3 amplicons came from multiplex PCR with pooled V-gene forward and constant-region reverse primers. TCRdb repeated clone calling on the multiplex PCR reads with CATT. The table records tens of thousands of delta-chain clones, 25% to 30% of them present only once. Which antigens these TCRs recognize remains unknown. Points from the study as a whole: Thymic TRG and TRD repertoires appeared highly polyclonal, with Gaussian CDR3 length distributions.

Material: Vdelta1+ gamma-delta thymocytes from the thymus. As for subset: FACS-sorted CD3+ TCRalphabeta- TCRVdelta1+ TCRVdelta2- thymocytes. The receptors here all came from a boy younger than two who had congenital heart surgery.

This clone has only a few counts. J is TRDJ1 and V is TRDV1, with 13 bases that match TRDD3. CDR3 length: 23 residues. V trimming: 2 bases; J trimming: 0 bases; junction bases outside the gene matches: 21. Per germline, CDR1 TSWWSYY and CDR2 QGS. CDR3 in DNA: TGTGCTCTTGGGGAATCGAGCTCCTTTGTACTGGGGGATACGATGGGGTACACCGATAAACTCATCTTT. Its protein is CALGESSSFVLGDTMGYTDKLIF.

V is TRDV1 and J is TRDJ1; D uncertain. The CDR3 has 15 amino acids. Germline assignment: CDR1 TSWWSYY and CDR2 QGS. Trimming shortened V by 4 bases and J by 4 bases, and 16 bases separated the two germline ends. This CDR3 is CALGGPLVRGDKLIF. In nucleotides, the CDR3 is TGTGCTCTTGGGGGCCCTTTGGTGAGAGGCGATAAACTCATCTTT.

V gene TRDV1 combines with J gene TRDJ2; D unresolved. In germline, CDR1 is TSWWSYY, CDR2 QGS. V lost 2 bases and J lost 3, with 10 bases in between. The CDR3 is 15 residues long. The CDR3 bases are TGTGCTCTTGGGGAAGCCCTTTTCGTGACAGCACAACTCTTCTTT. Translation: CALGEALFVTAQLFF.

Only a few counts were recorded for this clone. J is TRDJ1 and V is TRDV1; 11 nucleotides match TRDD3. V shed 2 bases and J 3 bases; nucleotides not matched to a gene: 38. The germline V gene has CDR1 TSWWSYY and CDR2 QGS. The CDR3 is made up of 27 amino acids. As DNA, the CDR3 is TGTGCTCTTGGGGAAGTACAGTACCTACCCCCTGGGGTGGTGGGGGATACGCGTATCTCTGGGCCCGATAAACTCATCTTT. It encodes CALGEVQYLPPGVVGDTRISGPDKLIF.

V gene TRDV1 combines with J gene TRDJ1; 12 bases match TRDD3. This CDR3 comprises 21 residues. With 4 bases clipped from V and 1 base from J, the junction kept 19 bases outside the gene matches. The germline gives CDR1 TSWWSYY, CDR2 QGS. CDR3 nucleotides: TGTGCTCTTGGGGCTCGGCCTTCTACTGGGGGATACAGGCGGGTCACCGATAAACTCATCTTT. Protein: CALGARPSTGGYRRVTDKLIF.

As regards this clone: Distinct nucleotide sequences in the sample also encode this CDR3. V gene TRDV1 combines with J gene TRDJ1, with D maybe TRDD3 (5 bases). The V gene lost 0 bases and the J gene lost 2 bases, with 19 bases spanning the gap. The V gene's germline CDR1 is TSWWSYY and CDR2 QGS. The CDR3 covers 18 residues. CDR3 coding DNA: TGTGCTCTTGGGGAACTCCCCCGACCTGGGATGTTTACCGATAAACTCATCTTT. Residues: CALGELPRPGMFTDKLIF.

A remark on this clone: This may be a read error: a much more frequent sequence differs by one nucleotide. This sample includes further DNA sequences coding for the same CDR3. This chain links TRDV1 with TRDJ1, with 7 bases aligning to TRDD3. V lost 1 base to trimming and J lost 0 bases; unmatched junction nucleotides: 11. The germline V gene has CDR1 TSWWSYY and CDR2 QGS. This CDR3 has 18 residues. In DNA form, the CDR3 reads TGTGCTCTTGGGGAACGACCCTACACCCTGGGGGACACCGATAAACTCATCTTT. This sequence encodes CALGERPYTLGDTDKLIF.

This clone was observed a handful of times. V is TRDV1 and J is TRDJ1; D possibly corresponds to TRDD3 (9 bases). Trimming cost V 4 bases and J 1 base, with 28 bases left between them. This CDR3 has 20 residues. Germline V gives CDR1 TSWWSYY, CDR2 QGS. The CDR3 bases are TGTGCTCTTGGGGGCCTTCCTAAGGCTGGGGGATGGGGTCGCACCGATAAACTCATCTTT. Translation gives CALGGLPKAGGWGRTDKLIF.

This clone came up a few times. This sequence joins TRDV1 and TRDJ1; D unclear. V lost 0 bases and J lost 0, with 17 bases in between. CDR1 and CDR2 (germline): TSWWSYY, QGS. The CDR3 extends over 18 amino acids. The CDR3 is CALGELPALPPYTDKLIF. The CDR3 DNA reads TGTGCTCTTGGGGAACTCCCTGCTTTACCACCTTACACCGATAAACTCATCTTT.

There are a few counts of this clone. J is TRDJ1 and V is TRDV1, with D tentatively TRDD2 or TRDD3 (6 bases each). Germline V gene sequence: CDR1 TSWWSYY, CDR2 QGS. V lost 4 bases to trimming and J lost 0 bases, with 30 bases between them. This CDR3 spans 21 amino acids. The CDR3: CALGAPSIPRGGPTYTDKLIF. In nucleotides, the CDR3 is TGTGCTCTTGGGGCACCCTCCATTCCTAGAGGGGGACCCACCTACACCGATAAACTCATCTTT.

With respect to this clone: Within the sample, other DNA sequences also encode this same CDR3. The chain joins TRDV1 to TRDJ2; TRDD3 aligns across 12 bases. V was pared by 6 bases and J by 10 bases, with 12 bases of the junction left unmatched. This CDR3 contains 16 residues. Germline V gene sequence: CDR1 TSWWSYY, CDR2 QGS. CDR3 coding DNA: TGTGCTCTTGGCGTTAACCTGGGGGATACGCCCTTACAACTCTTCTTT. Amino acids: CALGVNLGDTPLQLFF.

This clone came up a few times. The sample holds other DNA sequences that translate to the same CDR3. The chain uses TRDV1 and TRDJ1; the D is unclear. Germline-derived CDR1 and CDR2 are TSWWSYY and QGS. The CDR3 totals 10 residues. The CDR3 DNA sequence: TGTGCCCTATACACCGATAAACTCATCTTT. Translation gives CALYTDKLIF.

The V call is TRDV1, the J call TRDJ1; D might be TRDD2 or TRDD3, each matching 6 bases. The CDR3 spans 21 residues. V lost 3 bases to trimming and J lost 2 bases, with 31 bases between them. Germline V gene lookup returns CDR1 TSWWSYY and CDR2 QGS. As DNA, the CDR3 is TGTGCTCTTGGGGACTCCCCCTTCCCCCGAGTACTGGGATATGGGACCGATAAACTCATCTTT. This codes for CALGDSPFPRVLGYGTDKLIF.

This clone has more than one count but fewer than ten. At one end, the junction sequence differs from germline, possibly due to a read error. The chain uses TRDV1 and TRDJ1; D remains ambiguous. Germline CDR1 and CDR2: TSWWSYY and QGS. This CDR3 has 18 residues. CDR3 region: CALEELCRAPSQTDKLIF. Written as DNA, the CDR3 is TGTGCTCTTGAGGAACTCTGCCGGGCCCCGTCCCAAACCGATAAACTCATCTTT.

The chain combines TRDV1 with TRDJ1; TRDD3 matches 11 bases. Germline loops: CDR1 TSWWSYY, CDR2 QGS. The CDR3 contains 24 residues. J gave up 0 bases and V 3 bases, and 27 bases lay outside the gene matches. CDR3 sequence (DNA): TGTGCTCTTGGGGATGGGCCTTCCTACGTGGGTGGGGGATACGCGTATTCGTACACCGATAAACTCATCTTT. Its translation is CALGDGPSYVGGGYAYSYTDKLIF.

The sample holds a few counts of this clone. The gene calls are TRDV1 and TRDJ1; TRDD3 agrees at 8 bases. V was clipped by 2 bases and J by 0 bases; unmatched bases: 23. Germline CDR1 is TSWWSYY and CDR2 is QGS. The CDR3 is made up of 22 amino acids. The CDR3 spells CALGEGLILTGDRRGYTDKLIF. The CDR3, as DNA: TGTGCTCTTGGGGAAGGCCTCATCCTGACGGGGGATAGGAGGGGCTACACCGATAAACTCATCTTT.

This clone was seen only a few times. Sequence at one end of the junction differs from germline and may be a read error. The rearrangement uses TRDV1 and TRDJ1, with D possibly being TRDD2 (5 bases). There are 22 residues in the CDR3. CDR1 and CDR2 from the germline V gene are TSWWSYY and QGS. The CDR3 sequence is CALGELKGPRGLGSPYTDKPIF. The CDR3 region has the DNA TGTGCTCTTGGGGAACTAAAAGGTCCTAGAGGTCTAGGTTCTCCGTACACCGATAAACCCATCTTT.

Notes on this clone: This sample includes further DNA sequences coding for the same CDR3. V is TRDV1 and J is TRDJ1; D remains ambiguous. This CDR3 is 16 amino acids long. CDR1 is TSWWSYY, CDR2 QGS, per germline. V lost 9 bases, J lost 3 bases, and 23 bases lay in between. The CDR3 DNA follows: TGTGCTCTCACTCCCACCGTACCCAAGGGCGCCGATAAACTCATCTTT. Translation: CALTPTVPKGADKLIF.

This clone is deemed medium-sized. J is TRDJ1 and V is TRDV1; TRDD3 is a possible D gene (6 bases). Trimming removed 1 base from V and 7 bases from J, with 25 bases in between. Germline V lookup: CDR1 TSWWSYY, CDR2 QGS. The CDR3 sequence is 18 residues long. This CDR3 is CALGEPSDGQRGNLKLIF. DNA of the CDR3: TGTGCTCTTGGGGAACCTTCCGATGGACAACGGGGGAACCTTAAACTCATCTTT.